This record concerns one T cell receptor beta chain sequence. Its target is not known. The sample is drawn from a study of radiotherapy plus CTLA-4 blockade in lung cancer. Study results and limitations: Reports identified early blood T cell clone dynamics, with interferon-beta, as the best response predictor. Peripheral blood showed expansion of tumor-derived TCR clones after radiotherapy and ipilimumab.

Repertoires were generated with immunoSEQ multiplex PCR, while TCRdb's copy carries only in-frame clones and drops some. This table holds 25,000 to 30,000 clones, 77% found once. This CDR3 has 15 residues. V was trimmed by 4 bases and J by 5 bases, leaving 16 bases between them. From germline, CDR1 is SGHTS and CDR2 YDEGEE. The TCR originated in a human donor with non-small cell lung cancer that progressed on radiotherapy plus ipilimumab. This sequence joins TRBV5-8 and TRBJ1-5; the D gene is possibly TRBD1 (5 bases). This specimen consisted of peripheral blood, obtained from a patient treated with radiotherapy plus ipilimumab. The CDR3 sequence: CASSPPGLPDQPQHF. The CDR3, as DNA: TGTGCCAGCAGCCCCCCGGGACTCCCAGATCAGCCCCAGCATTTT.